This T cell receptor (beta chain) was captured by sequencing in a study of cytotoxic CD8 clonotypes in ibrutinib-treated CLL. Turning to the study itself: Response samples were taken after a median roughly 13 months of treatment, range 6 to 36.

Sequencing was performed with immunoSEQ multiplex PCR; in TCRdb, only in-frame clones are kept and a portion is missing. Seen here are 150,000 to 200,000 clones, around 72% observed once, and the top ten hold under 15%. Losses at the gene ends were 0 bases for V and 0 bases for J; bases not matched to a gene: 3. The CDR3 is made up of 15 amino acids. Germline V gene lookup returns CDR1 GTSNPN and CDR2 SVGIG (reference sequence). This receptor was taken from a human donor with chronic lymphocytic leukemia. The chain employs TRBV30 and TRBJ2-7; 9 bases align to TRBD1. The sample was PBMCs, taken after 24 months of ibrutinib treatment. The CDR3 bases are TGTGCCTGGAGTGTTGTACAGGGGGCCTCCTACGAGCAGTACTTC. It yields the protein CAWSVVQGASYEQYF.